This record looks at one TCR beta chain sequence and its context. This clonotype was counted at least ten times. What this receptor recognizes is not known. Base quality data are lacking; no much larger clone is found one base away. The data belong to a study of CD8 T cells in ankylosing spondylitis (dated by TCRdb to the late 2010s). Broadly, across the study: The study profiled T cell receptor beta repertoires in healthy donors and ankylosing spondylitis patients to find disease-linked TCR variants. In total, the full study cohort was made up of 85 to 140 healthy donors and approximately 24 ankylosing spondylitis patients. Samples of peripheral blood were taken, and for ankylosing spondylitis patients, synovial fluid was collected as well. Overall study outcomes, separate from this receptor: Blood from ankylosing spondylitis patients appeared to be characterized by a TCR beta motif made up of eight highly homologous amino acid variants. Some TCR beta motif variants had previously been reported in synovial fluid and blood of reactive arthritis patients, which suggested common disease-initiation mechanisms. A CD8+ phenotype was shown by the disease-linked clones, which were found at relatively low frequencies in peripheral blood. The disease-linked clones were reported as significantly enriched in matched synovial fluid samples from ankylosing spondylitis patients.

Sequenced using an Illumina HiSeq 2500. TCR beta libraries were prepared by quantitative 5'-RACE with molecular barcodes. Processing in the source paper ran as follows. To identify disease-linked TCR variants, a new computational method was used, one built on a probabilistic model of VDJ rearrangement. The public reads were reprocessed in TCRdb via fastp at Q25 and MiXCR, keeping in-frame beta chains. Each CDR3 protein gets just one entry, which takes the most common genes and DNA from the rows behind it. V and J calls and clone size were set by TCRdb, not the authors. This sample is represented by some 54,000 distinct CDR3 sequences; 6% to 7.5% of them were singletons. The biggest ten clones account for about 8.5% of the sample. V and J are truncated by 7 bases and 2 bases respectively, leaving an intervening sequence of 9 bases. In the germline V gene (reference sequence), CDR1 corresponds to MNHEY and CDR2 to SMNVEV. Including the terminal cysteine and phenylalanine, the CDR3 comprises 14 residues. Only the CDR3 DNA stays, 42 bases, in frame from base 1.

Sequencing used blood, either unsorted or a sorted T cell fraction (not recorded which). Here the chain combines TRBV27 and TRBJ1-6; tentative D gene TRBD1, with 5 bases matching. This sequence was found in a female donor with ankylosing spondylitis or in good health (not recorded which). The sequenced DNA is TGTGCCAGCACAGGGTTGACCTATAATTCACCCCTCCACTTT. Protein translation: CASTGLTYNSPLHF.